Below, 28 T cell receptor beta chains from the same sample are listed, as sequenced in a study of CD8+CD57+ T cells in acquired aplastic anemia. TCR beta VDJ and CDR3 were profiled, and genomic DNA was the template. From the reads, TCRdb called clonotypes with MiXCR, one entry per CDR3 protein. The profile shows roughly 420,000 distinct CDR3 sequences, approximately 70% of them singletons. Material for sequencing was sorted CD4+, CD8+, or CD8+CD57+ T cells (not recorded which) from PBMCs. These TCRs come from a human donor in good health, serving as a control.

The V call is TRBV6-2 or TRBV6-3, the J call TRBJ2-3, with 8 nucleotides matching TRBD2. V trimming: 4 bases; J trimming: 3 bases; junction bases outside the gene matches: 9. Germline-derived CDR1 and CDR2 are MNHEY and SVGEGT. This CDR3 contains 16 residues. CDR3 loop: CASSSETSALTDTQYF. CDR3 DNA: TGTGCCAGCAGTTCAGAGACTAGCGCACTAACAGATACGCAGTATTTT.

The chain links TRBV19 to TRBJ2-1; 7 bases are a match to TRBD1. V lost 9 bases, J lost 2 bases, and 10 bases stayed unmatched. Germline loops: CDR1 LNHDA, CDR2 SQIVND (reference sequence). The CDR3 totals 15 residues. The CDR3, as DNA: TGTGCCAGCAGCTTCACAGGGGTTACCTACAATGAGCAGTTCTTC. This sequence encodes CASSFTGVTYNEQFF.

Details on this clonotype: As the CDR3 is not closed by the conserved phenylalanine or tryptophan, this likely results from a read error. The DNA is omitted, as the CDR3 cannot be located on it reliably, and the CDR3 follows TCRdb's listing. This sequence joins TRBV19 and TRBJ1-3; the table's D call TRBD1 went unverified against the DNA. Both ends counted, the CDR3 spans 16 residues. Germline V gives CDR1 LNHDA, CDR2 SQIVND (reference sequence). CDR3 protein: CASTPGDTGAGNNQSL.

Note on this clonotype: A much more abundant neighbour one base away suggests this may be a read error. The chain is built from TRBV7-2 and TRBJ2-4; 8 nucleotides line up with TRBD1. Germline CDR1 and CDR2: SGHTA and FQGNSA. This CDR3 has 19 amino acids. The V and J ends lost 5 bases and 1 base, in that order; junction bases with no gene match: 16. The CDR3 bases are TGTGCCAGCAGCGAGCACAGGGGGGAAAAACTACTGGCCAAAAACATTCAGTACTTC. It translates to CASSEHRGEKLLAKNIQYF.

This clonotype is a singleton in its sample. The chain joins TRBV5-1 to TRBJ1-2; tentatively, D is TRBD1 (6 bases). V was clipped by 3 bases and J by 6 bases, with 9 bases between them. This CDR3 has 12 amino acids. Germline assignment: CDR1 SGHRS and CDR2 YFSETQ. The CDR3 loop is CASSSRDNGYTF. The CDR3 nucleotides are TGCGCCAGCAGCTCCCGGGACAATGGCTACACCTTC.

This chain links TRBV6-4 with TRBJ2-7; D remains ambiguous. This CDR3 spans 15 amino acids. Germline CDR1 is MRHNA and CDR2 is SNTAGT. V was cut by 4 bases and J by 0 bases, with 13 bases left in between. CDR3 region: CASSGPGRSSYEQYV. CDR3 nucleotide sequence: TGTGCCAGCAGTGGCCCAGGACGGAGCTCCTACGAGCAGTACGTC.

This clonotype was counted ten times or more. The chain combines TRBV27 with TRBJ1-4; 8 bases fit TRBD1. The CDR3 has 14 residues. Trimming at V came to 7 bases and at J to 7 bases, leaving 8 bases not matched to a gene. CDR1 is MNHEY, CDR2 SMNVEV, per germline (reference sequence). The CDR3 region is CASKLTGGSEKLFF. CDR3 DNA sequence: TGTGCCAGCAAACTTACAGGGGGAAGTGAAAAACTGTTTTTT.

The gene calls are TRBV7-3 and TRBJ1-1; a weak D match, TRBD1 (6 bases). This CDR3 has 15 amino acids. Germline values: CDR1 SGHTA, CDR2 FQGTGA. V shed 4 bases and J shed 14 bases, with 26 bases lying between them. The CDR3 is CASSSVGAPDQPQFF. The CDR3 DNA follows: TGTGCCAGCAGCTCCGTGGGGGCTCCGGATCAGCCCCAGTTCTTT.

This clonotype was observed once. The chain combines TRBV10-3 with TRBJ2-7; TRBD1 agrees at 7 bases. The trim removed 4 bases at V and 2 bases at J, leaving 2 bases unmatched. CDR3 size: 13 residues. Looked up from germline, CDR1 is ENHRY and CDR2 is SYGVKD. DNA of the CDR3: TGTGCCATCAGTGGGGACAGTACCTACGAGCAGTACTTC. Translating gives CAISGDSTYEQYF.

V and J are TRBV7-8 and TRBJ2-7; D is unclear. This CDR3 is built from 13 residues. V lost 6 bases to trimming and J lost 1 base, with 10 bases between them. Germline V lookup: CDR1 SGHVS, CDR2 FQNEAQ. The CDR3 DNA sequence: TGTGCCAGCAGGCCCACGGGTTCCTACGAGCAGTACTTC. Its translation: CASRPTGSYEQYF.

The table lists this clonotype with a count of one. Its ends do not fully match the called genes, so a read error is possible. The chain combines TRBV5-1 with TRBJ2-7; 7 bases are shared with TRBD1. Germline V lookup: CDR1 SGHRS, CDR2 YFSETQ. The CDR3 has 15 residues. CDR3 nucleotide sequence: TGCGCCGGCAGCGAGGGACAGAGATTCTCCTACGAGCAGTACTTC. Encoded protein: CAGSEGQRFSYEQYF.

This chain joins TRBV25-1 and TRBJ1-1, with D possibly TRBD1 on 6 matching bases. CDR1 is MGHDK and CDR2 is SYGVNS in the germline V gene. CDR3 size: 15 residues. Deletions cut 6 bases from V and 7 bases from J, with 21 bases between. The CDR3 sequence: CASSWTAGLNSEAFF. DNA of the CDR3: TGTGCCAGCAGCTGGACAGCGGGTCTGAATAGTGAAGCTTTCTTT.

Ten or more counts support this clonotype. The CDR3 protein is CASSVEVETTDTQYF. The DNA for the CDR3 is TGTGCCAGCAGCGTAGAGGTAGAGACCACAGATACGCAGTATTTT. V gene TRBV9 combines with J gene TRBJ2-3; D gene unclear. The CDR3 is 15 residues long. Trimming took off 0 bases at V and 2 bases at J, with 10 bases between the two ends. Germline lookup yields CDR1 SGDLS and CDR2 YYNGEE.

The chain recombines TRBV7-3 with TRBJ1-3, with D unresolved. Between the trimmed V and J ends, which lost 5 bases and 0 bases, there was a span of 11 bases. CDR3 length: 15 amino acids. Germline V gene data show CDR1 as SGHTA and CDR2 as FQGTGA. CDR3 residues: CASSPRRGSGNTIYF. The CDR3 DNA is TGTGCCAGCAGCCCTCGACGGGGCTCTGGAAACACCATATATTTT.

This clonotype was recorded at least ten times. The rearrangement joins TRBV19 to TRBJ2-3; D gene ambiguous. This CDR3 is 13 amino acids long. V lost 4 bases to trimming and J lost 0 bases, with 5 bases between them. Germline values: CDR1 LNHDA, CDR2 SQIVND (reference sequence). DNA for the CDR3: TGTGCCAGTAGTAATCCCAGCACAGATACGCAGTATTTT. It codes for CASSNPSTDTQYF.

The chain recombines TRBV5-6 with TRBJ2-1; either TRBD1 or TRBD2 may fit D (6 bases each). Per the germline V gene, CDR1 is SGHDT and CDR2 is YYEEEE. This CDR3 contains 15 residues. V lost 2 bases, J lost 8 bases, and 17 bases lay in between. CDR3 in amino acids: CASSLVGGRGDEQFF. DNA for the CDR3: TGTGCCAGCAGCTTAGTAGGGGGGCGGGGCGATGAGCAGTTCTTC.

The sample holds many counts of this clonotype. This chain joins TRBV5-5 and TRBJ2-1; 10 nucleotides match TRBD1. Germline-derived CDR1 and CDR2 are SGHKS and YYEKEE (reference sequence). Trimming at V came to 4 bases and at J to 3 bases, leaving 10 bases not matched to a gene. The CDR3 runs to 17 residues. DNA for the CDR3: TGTGCCAGCAGCCCCCGGACAGGGGGAATTGGCTACAATGAGCAGTTCTTC. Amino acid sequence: CASSPRTGGIGYNEQFF.

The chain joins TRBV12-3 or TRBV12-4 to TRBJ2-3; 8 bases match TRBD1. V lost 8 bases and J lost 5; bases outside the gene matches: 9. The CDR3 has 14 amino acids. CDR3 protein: CASVRQGAGDTQYF. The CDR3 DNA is TGTGCCAGCGTTCGTCAGGGGGCCGGAGATACGCAGTATTTT.

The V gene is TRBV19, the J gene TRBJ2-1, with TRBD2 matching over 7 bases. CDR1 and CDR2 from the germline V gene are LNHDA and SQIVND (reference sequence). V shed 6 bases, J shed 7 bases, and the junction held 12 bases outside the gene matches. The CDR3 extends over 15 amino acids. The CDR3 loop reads CASSLRTRGYNEQFF. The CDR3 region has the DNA TGTGCCAGTAGCCTACGGACTAGGGGTTATAATGAGCAGTTCTTC.

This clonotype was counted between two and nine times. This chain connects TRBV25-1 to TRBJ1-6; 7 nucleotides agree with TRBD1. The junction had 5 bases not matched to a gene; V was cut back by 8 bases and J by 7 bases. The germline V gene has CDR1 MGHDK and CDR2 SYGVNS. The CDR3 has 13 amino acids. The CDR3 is CASRDRWNSPLHF. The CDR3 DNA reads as TGTGCCAGCCGGGACAGATGGAATTCACCCCTCCACTTT.

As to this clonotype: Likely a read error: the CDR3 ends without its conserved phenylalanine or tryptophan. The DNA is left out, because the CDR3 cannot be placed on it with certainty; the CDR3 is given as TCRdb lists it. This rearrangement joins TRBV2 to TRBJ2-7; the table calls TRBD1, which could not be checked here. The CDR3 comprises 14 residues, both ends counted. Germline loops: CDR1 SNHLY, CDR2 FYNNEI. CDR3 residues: CASNSLHQPQHFGD.

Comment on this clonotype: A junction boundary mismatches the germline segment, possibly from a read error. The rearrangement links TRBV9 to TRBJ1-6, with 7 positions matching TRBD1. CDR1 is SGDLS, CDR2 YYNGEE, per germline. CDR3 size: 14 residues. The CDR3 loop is CASSQRDSGNTIYF. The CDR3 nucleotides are TGTGCCAGCAGTCAACGGGACAGTGGAAACACCATATACTTT.

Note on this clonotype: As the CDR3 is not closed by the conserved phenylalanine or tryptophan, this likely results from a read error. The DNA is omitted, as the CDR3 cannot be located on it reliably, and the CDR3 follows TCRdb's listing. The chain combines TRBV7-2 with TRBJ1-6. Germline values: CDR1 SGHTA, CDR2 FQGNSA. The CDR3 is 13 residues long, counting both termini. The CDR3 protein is CASSAAWGCSYAV.

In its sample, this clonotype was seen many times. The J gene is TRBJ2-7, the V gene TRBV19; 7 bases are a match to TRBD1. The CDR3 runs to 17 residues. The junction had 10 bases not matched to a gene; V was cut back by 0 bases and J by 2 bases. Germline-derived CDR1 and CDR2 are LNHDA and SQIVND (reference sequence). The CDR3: CASSIDQSQGVTYEQYF. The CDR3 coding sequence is TGTGCCAGTAGTATAGACCAATCCCAGGGGGTTACCTACGAGCAGTACTTC.

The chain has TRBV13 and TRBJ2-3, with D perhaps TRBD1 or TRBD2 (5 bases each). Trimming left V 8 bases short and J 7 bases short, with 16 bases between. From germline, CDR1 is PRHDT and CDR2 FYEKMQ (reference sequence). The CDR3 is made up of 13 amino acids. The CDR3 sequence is CASGRMGTNTQYF. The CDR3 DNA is TGTGCCAGCGGACGGATGGGGACGAATACGCAGTATTTT.

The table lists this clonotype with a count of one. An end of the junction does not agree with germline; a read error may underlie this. CDR3 nucleotide sequence: TGTGCCAGCAGCCGGACCGGGGGCCATCACTCCCAGCAGTTT. Translation gives CASSRTGGHHSQQF. This rearrangement joins TRBV7-2 to TRBJ1-5; weak D call: TRBD1 (6 bases). Germline loops: CDR1 SGHTA, CDR2 FQGNSA. The CDR3 extends over 14 amino acids.

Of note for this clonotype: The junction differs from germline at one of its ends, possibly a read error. CDR3 DNA: TGTGCCAGTAGTCTAGCGACAGGGCGGCGTCCACCCCACCACTTT. Translation gives CASSLATGRRPPHHF. The rearrangement uses TRBV19 and TRBJ1-6, with TRBD1 matching 7 bases. The CDR3 length is 15 residues. Germline CDR1 LNHDA, CDR2 SQIVND (reference sequence). The full variable domain, with the rest looked up from reference TRBV19 and TRBJ1-6, is DGGITQSPKYLFRKEGQNVTLSCEQNLNHDAMYWYRQDPGQGLRLIYYSQIVNDFQKGDIAEGYSVSREKKESFPLTVTSAQKNPTAFYLCASSLATGRRPPHHFGNGTRLTVT.

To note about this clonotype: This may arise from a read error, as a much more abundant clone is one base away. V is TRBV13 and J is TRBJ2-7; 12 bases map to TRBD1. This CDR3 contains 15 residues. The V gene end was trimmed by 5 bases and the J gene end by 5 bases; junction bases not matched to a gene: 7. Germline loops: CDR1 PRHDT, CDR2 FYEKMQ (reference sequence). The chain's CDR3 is CASSLPGQGAHEQYF. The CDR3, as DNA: TGTGCCAGCAGCCTCCCGGGACAGGGGGCTCACGAGCAGTACTTC.